Listed here is a single TCR beta chain. These data come from a study of blood T cell repertoires in COVID-19. About the research overall: Samples came from the United States, Italy and Spain, spanning acute and convalescent COVID-19. In each case, the material was cDNA or gDNA derived from T cells, B-cell-depleted T cells, or PBMCs.

As originally analysed: The authors estimated nucleated cell counts from reference gene primer amplification. Sequenced by immunoSEQ multiplex PCR; TCRdb stores in-frame clones only, minus some. V and J calls and clone size are as listed in that table; D and trimming were resolved from the DNA. The sample consists of some 250,000 clones, approximately 78% of them appearing once. Per germline, CDR1 KGHSH and CDR2 LQKENI. V lost 4 bases, J lost 5 bases, and 14 bases stayed unmatched. This CDR3 has 18 residues. The chain uses TRBV18 and TRBJ2-7, with 13 bases lining up with TRBD2. The sequencing sample was made of peripheral blood. The sequence came from a woman aged 18-29 years with acute or convalescent COVID-19. The CDR3 nucleotides are TGTGCCAGCTCACTTATACTAGCGGGAGGGGAATCCCGAGACGAGCAGTACTTC. It codes for CASSLILAGGESRDEQYF.